This T cell receptor (beta chain) was recovered during a study of PD-1 blockade in classical Hodgkin lymphoma. Overall study findings and caveats: CD4+ TCR diversity, unlike CD8+, rose significantly by C4D1. Baseline diversity resembling that of newly diagnosed patients was seen in complete responders. Reasons behind the repertoire differences stay unclear, perhaps disease activity or earlier therapy. Newly diagnosed patients had baseline TCR diversity that was reportedly lower than that of healthy donors.

Exposure to brentuximab vedotin varied, and each patient had relapsed following autologous stem cell transplantation. About this clone itself: As yet, its antigen is unknown.

The repertoire was sequenced with immunoSEQ multiplex PCR; TCRdb's copy has only in-frame clones and lacks some. The table includes 40,000 to 65,000 clones, over 70% detected once. Deletions cut 2 bases from V and 3 bases from J, with 8 bases between. The CDR3 is 14 amino acids. Per germline, CDR1 ENHRY and CDR2 SYGVKD. Sequenced here: peripheral blood mononuclear cells (PBMCs), sampled at baseline. The TCR comes from a human donor with classical Hodgkin lymphoma. V is TRBV10-3 and J is TRBJ1-3; the D gene is possibly TRBD1 (5 bases). The CDR3 here is CAISETGGGNTIYF. CDR3 sequence (DNA): TGTGCCATCAGTGAGACAGGAGGTGGAAACACCATATATTTT.